Following are 30 T cell receptor beta chains from one sample sequenced in a study of CD8 T cells in Susac syndrome. Reverse transcription of 0.5 to 1 ug RNA was performed with random hexamers. TCRdb called the immunoSEQ multiplex PCR reads again in MiXCR, with one record for every CDR3 protein. The table lists hundreds of thousands of distinct CDR3 sequences, around 93% of them singletons. The sample comprised CD4+ T cells from PBMCs. Receptors originate from a human donor with multiple sclerosis.

The CDR3 DNA sequence: TGTGCCAGCAGCTTAGGTCTGTCGGGGGCTCTCTACGAGCAGTACTTC. Its protein is CASSLGLSGALYEQYF. The J gene is TRBJ2-7, the V gene TRBV7-8, with D perhaps TRBD1 or TRBD2 (6 bases each). Germline V gene lookup returns CDR1 SGHVS and CDR2 FQNEAQ. Trimming stripped 1 base from V and 3 bases from J, with 16 bases between. The CDR3 totals 16 residues. The full variable domain, with the rest looked up from reference TRBV7-8 and TRBJ2-7, is GAGVSQSPRYKVAKRGQDVALRCDPISGHVSLFWYQQALGQGPEFLTYFQNEAQLDKSGLPSDRFFAERPEGSVSTLKIQRTQQEDSAVYLCASSLGLSGALYEQYFGPGTRLTVT.

CDR3 nucleotide sequence: TGTGCCAGCAGCCTCCGGGAGGGCAAAGAGCAGTACTTC. Protein product: CASSLREGKEQYF. The chain links TRBV6-6 to TRBJ2-7; TRBD2 aligns across 8 bases. The CDR3 is 13 residues long. The V and J ends lost 6 bases and 7 bases, in that order; junction bases with no gene match: 8. CDR1 and CDR2 from the germline V gene are MNHNY and SVGAGI (reference sequence).

This clonotype is a singleton in its sample. The chain employs TRBV7-2 and TRBJ2-3, with 9 nucleotides matching TRBD2. CDR1 is SGHTA and CDR2 is FQGNSA in the germline V gene. The CDR3 totals 18 residues. Unmatched junction bases numbered 8, after V lost 1 base and J lost 0 bases. CDR3 bases: TGTGCCAGCAGCTTAGAGAGAGCGGGGGGCATTAGCACAGATACGCAGTATTTT. This encodes CASSLERAGGISTDTQYF.

This clonotype was seen just once. The V call is TRBV2, the J call TRBJ2-5, with D unclear. CDR1 is SNHLY, CDR2 FYNNEI, per germline. The CDR3 spans 14 residues. Trimming took 4 bases from V and 0 from J, leaving 9 bases between them. The chain's CDR3 is CASSARQYQETQYF. CDR3 bases: TGTGCCAGCAGTGCTAGGCAGTACCAAGAGACCCAGTACTTC.

The V gene is TRBV7-3, the J gene TRBJ2-2; either TRBD1 or TRBD2 may supply D (5 bases each). V gave up 2 bases and J gave up 8 bases, with 12 bases separating them. The CDR3 runs 14 residues. CDR1 and CDR2 (germline): SGHTA, FQGTGA. The CDR3 region has the DNA TGTGCCAGCAGCTTAGCTTTTGGGGGAGGGGAGCTGTTTTTT. Amino acids: CASSLAFGGGELFF. Drawing the rest from reference TRBV7-3 and TRBJ2-2, the complete variable domain is GAGVSQTPSNKVTEKGKYVELRCDPISGHTALYWYRQSLGQGPEFLIYFQGTGAADDSGLPNDRFFAVRPEGSVSTLKIQRTERGDSAVYLCASSLAFGGGELFFGEGSRLTVL.

V gene TRBV5-5 combines with J gene TRBJ1-2; 8 bases match TRBD1. This CDR3 has 15 amino acids. The germline V gene encodes CDR1 SGHKS and CDR2 YYEKEE (reference sequence). V lost 4 bases and J lost 4; bases outside the gene matches: 9. CDR3 DNA sequence: TGTGCCAGCAGCCTAGGACAGGGTCGGCGCTATGGCTACACCTTC. Translated, it gives CASSLGQGRRYGYTF.

The chain uses TRBV7-2 and TRBJ2-3; D assignment may be TRBD1 or TRBD2 (5 bases each). Germline CDR1 reads SGHTA; CDR2 reads FQGNSA. The CDR3 has 16 residues. V was cut by 3 bases and J by 2 bases, with 15 bases left in between. The CDR3 nucleotides are TGTGCCAGCAGCTTGGGGCCCCGGGGCCACACAGATACGCAGTATTTT. This translates into CASSLGPRGHTDTQYF.

The V and J genes are TRBV19 and TRBJ2-2; D uncertain. This CDR3 is built from 15 residues. Trimming removed 3 bases from V and 1 base from J, with 9 bases in between. In germline, CDR1 is LNHDA, CDR2 SQIVND (reference sequence). The CDR3 here is CASSMRAMNTGELFF. CDR3 DNA sequence: TGTGCCAGTAGTATGAGAGCCATGAACACCGGGGAGCTGTTTTTT.

The chain recombines TRBV20-1 with TRBJ2-7, with 11 bases that match TRBD2. Per the germline V gene, CDR1 is DFQATT and CDR2 is SNEGSKA (reference sequence). Germline trimming cut 5 bases from V and 3 bases from J; bases unmatched to any gene: 18. This CDR3 comprises 18 residues. The CDR3 DNA reads as TGCAGTGCTCCCGACCTAGCGGGGGGCCGTTCGTTAGGCTACGAGCAGTACTTC. Translated, it gives CSAPDLAGGRSLGYEQYF.

The rearrangement joins TRBV20-1 to TRBJ2-2; D not certain. Germline CDR1 reads DFQATT; CDR2 reads SNEGSKA (reference sequence). Trimming removed 3 bases from V and 4 bases from J, with 18 bases in between. There are 16 residues in the CDR3. The CDR3 nucleotides are TGCAGTGCTAGGGACGGCCAAACCCCCCTCACCGGGGAGCTGTTTTTT. Residues: CSARDGQTPLTGELFF.

This chain connects TRBV18 to TRBJ2-7, with 7 bases aligning to TRBD1. The CDR3 is 13 residues long. Germline values: CDR1 KGHSH, CDR2 LQKENI. V was clipped by 4 bases and J by 5 bases; unmatched bases: 5. This CDR3 reads CASSLDRDNEQYF. CDR3 sequence (DNA): TGTGCCAGCTCACTCGACAGGGACAACGAGCAGTACTTC.

This rearrangement joins TRBV28 to TRBJ2-7, with D possibly being TRBD1 or TRBD2 (5 bases each). CDR1 is MDHEN, CDR2 SYDVKM, per germline. Trimming shortened V by 5 bases and J by 6 bases, and 17 bases separated the two germline ends. There are 14 residues in the CDR3. CDR3: CASSSQGPTLEQYF. The CDR3, as DNA: TGTGCCAGCAGTAGCCAGGGACCCACCCTCGAGCAGTACTTC.

The chain uses TRBV28 and TRBJ2-5, with 11 bases fitting TRBD2. Germline V CDR1 and CDR2: MDHEN, SYDVKM. The J segment lost 5 bases and the V segment lost 2 bases, leaving 1 base of the junction unmatched. There are 14 residues in the CDR3. In nucleotides, the CDR3 is TGTGCCAGCAGTTTAAGACTAGCGGGGGAGACCCAGTACTTC. Protein: CASSLRLAGETQYF.

The chain joins TRBV5-5 to TRBJ1-1; perhaps TRBD1 as D (6 bases). The germline V and J ends were trimmed by 4 bases and 1 base, with 11 bases remaining between them. This CDR3 region has 14 residues. The germline V gene has CDR1 SGHKS and CDR2 YYEKEE (reference sequence). The CDR3 nucleotides are TGTGCCAGCAGCGTCGCGGGACAGAACACTGAAGCTTTCTTT. Protein sequence: CASSVAGQNTEAFF.

The genes are TRBV7-6 and TRBJ2-2; D may be TRBD1 (6 bases). CDR3 length: 16 residues. Germline V gene lookup returns CDR1 SGHVS and CDR2 FNYEAQ. The V end lost 2 bases, the J end lost 3 bases, and 13 bases lay between the germline ends. CDR3 residues: CASSLLHRADTGELFF. The DNA of the CDR3 is TGTGCCAGCAGCTTACTTCACAGGGCCGACACCGGGGAGCTGTTTTTT. Based on the CDR3 plus reference TRBV7-6 and TRBJ2-2, the full variable domain is GAGVSQSPRYKVTKRGQDVALRCDPISGHVSLYWYRQALGQGPEFLTYFNYEAQQDKSGLPNDRFSAERPEGSISTLTIQRTEQRDSAMYRCASSLLHRADTGELFFGEGSRLTVL.

The chain joins TRBV6-1 to TRBJ2-7; no clear D. This CDR3 region has 14 residues. CDR1 and CDR2 from the germline V gene are MNHNS and SASEGT. V was pared by 4 bases and J by 4 bases, with 14 bases between. This CDR3 reads CASSVGPGRYEQYV. CDR3 coding DNA: TGTGCCAGCAGTGTCGGGCCTGGAAGGTACGAGCAGTACGTC.

This chain uses TRBV29-1 with TRBJ1-1; 9 bases line up with TRBD1. From germline, CDR1 is SQVTM and CDR2 ANQGSEA. V gave up 2 bases and J gave up 1 base; unmatched junction bases: 2. This CDR3 has 14 residues. DNA for the CDR3: TGCAGCGTTGAAAACAGGGGGCAGAACACTGAAGCTTTCTTT. This codes for CSVENRGQNTEAFF.

The chain combines TRBV5-8 with TRBJ1-5; D unclear. Germline CDR1 is SGHTS and CDR2 is YDEGEE. Trimming pared 6 bases from V and 0 bases from J, leaving 7 bases between. This CDR3 is built from 13 residues. The CDR3 loop is CASNLFSNQPQHF. The DNA for the CDR3 is TGTGCCAGCAACCTTTTTAGCAATCAGCCCCAGCATTTT.

This clonotype came up once. The V gene is TRBV13, the J gene TRBJ2-4, with D possibly TRBD1 on 6 matching bases. With 6 bases removed from V and 4 bases from J, the gap between germline ends came to 13 bases. Germline-derived CDR1 and CDR2 are PRHDT and FYEKMQ (reference sequence). The CDR3 extends over 14 amino acids. The CDR3: CASRRNREKNIQYF. In DNA, the CDR3 is TGTGCCAGCAGAAGGAACAGGGAAAAAAACATTCAGTACTTC.

This sequence joins TRBV9 and TRBJ2-3, with 9 bases lining up with TRBD2. The CDR3 is made up of 16 amino acids. The V and J ends lost 2 bases and 2 bases, in that order; junction bases with no gene match: 6. Germline assignment: CDR1 SGDLS and CDR2 YYNGEE. The CDR3 region has the DNA TGTGCCAGCAGCGTTGGTAGCGGGGGTTACACAGATACGCAGTATTTT. Protein: CASSVGSGGYTDTQYF.

V usage is TRBV29-1 and J usage is TRBJ2-7; TRBD1 agrees at 7 bases. The V and J ends lost 7 bases and 1 base, in that order; junction bases with no gene match: 19. Per the germline V gene, CDR1 is SQVTM and CDR2 is ANQGSEA. This CDR3 contains 17 residues. CDR3 in amino acids: CSAGTANNNKPSYEQYF. CDR3 coding DNA: TGCAGCGCTGGGACAGCTAATAACAACAAACCGTCCTACGAGCAGTACTTC.

The chain carries TRBV20-1 and TRBJ2-3, with a possible D match to TRBD2 (6 bases). CDR1 and CDR2 from the germline V gene are DFQATT and SNEGSKA (reference sequence). Trimming cost V 5 bases and J 2 bases, with 11 bases left between them. The CDR3 length is 13 residues. DNA for the CDR3: TGCAGTGCTTGGGCGGGACTCACAGATACGCAGTATTTT. This gives the protein CSAWAGLTDTQYF.

V is TRBV28 and J is TRBJ2-7; no clear D. The germline gives CDR1 MDHEN, CDR2 SYDVKM. The CDR3 is 11 amino acids. V shed 7 bases and J shed 7 bases, with 11 bases lying between them. The CDR3 DNA sequence: TGTGCCAGCACCGAGCGCTGGGAGCAGTACTTC. This sequence encodes CASTERWEQYF. The whole variable domain, filled in from reference TRBV28 and TRBJ2-7, reads DVKVTQSSRYLVKRTGEKVFLECVQDMDHENMFWYRQDPGLGLRLIYFSYDVKMKEKGDIPEGYSVSREKKERFSLILESASTNQTSMYLCASTERWEQYFGPGTRLTVT.

This clonotype was seen a single time. The chain employs TRBV12-3 or TRBV12-4 and TRBJ1-5; 9 bases align to TRBD1. The CDR3 runs to 15 residues. Losses at the gene ends were 6 bases for V and 3 bases for J; bases not matched to a gene: 6. The CDR3 is CASRSRTGDNQPQHF. In DNA, the CDR3 is TGTGCCAGCAGGTCCAGGACAGGGGACAATCAGCCCCAGCATTTT.

The J gene is TRBJ2-5, the V gene TRBV3-1, with D unresolved. Germline CDR1 reads LGHDT; CDR2 reads YNNKEL (reference sequence). V lost 4 bases and J lost 5, with 11 bases in between. This CDR3 is built from 13 residues. The CDR3 protein is CASSPRFGETQYF. The CDR3 coding sequence is TGTGCCAGCAGCCCGCGGTTTGGGGAGACCCAGTACTTC.

The chain is built from TRBV5-1 and TRBJ2-2; 7 bases agree with TRBD1. J was trimmed by 2 bases and V by 0 bases; bases with no gene match: 1. The germline gives CDR1 SGHRS, CDR2 YFSETQ. This CDR3 comprises 15 residues. The CDR3 DNA reads TGCGCCAGCAGCTTGGACAGGGGAAACACCGGGGAGCTGTTTTTT. This encodes CASSLDRGNTGELFF.

CDR3 in DNA: TGTGCCAGCAGCCAAGCCTCAACTCCCTATGGCTACACCTTC. This gives the protein CASSQASTPYGYTF. The chain couples TRBV3-1 to TRBJ1-2; no clear D. This CDR3 spans 14 amino acids. V was trimmed by 1 base and J by 4 bases, leaving 10 bases between them. Per the germline V gene, CDR1 is LGHDT and CDR2 is YNNKEL (reference sequence).

The rearrangement links TRBV12-3 or TRBV12-4 to TRBJ2-2; no clear D. The germline V and J ends were trimmed by 1 base and 6 bases, with 3 bases remaining between them. The CDR3 loop spans 12 amino acids. Here the CDR3 reads CASSLGSGELFF. In DNA, the CDR3 is TGTGCCAGCAGTTTAGGATCCGGGGAGCTGTTTTTT.

This clonotype came up a few times. The rearrangement joins TRBV19 to TRBJ1-1; 8 positions agree with TRBD1. The germline gives CDR1 LNHDA, CDR2 SQIVND (reference sequence). This CDR3 has 14 amino acids. Trimming at V came to 5 bases and at J to 0 bases, leaving 2 bases not matched to a gene. CDR3 loop: CASSSGGLNTEAFF. The CDR3 DNA sequence: TGTGCCAGTAGTTCAGGGGGCTTGAACACTGAAGCTTTCTTT. Looking up the rest from reference TRBV19 and TRBJ1-1 gives the full variable domain: DGGITQSPKYLFRKEGQNVTLSCEQNLNHDAMYWYRQDPGQGLRLIYYSQIVNDFQKGDIAEGYSVSREKKESFPLTVTSAQKNPTAFYLCASSSGGLNTEAFFGQGTRLTVV.

The chain couples TRBV6-5 to TRBJ2-6; 8 bases are shared with TRBD1. CDR1 is MNHEY and CDR2 is SVGAGI in the germline V gene. The CDR3 length is 20 residues. V shed 8 bases, J shed 0 bases, and the junction held 18 bases outside the gene matches. The CDR3 nucleotides are TGTGCCAGCCGTACTGGGACAGGAGACGAGAAGAACTCTGGGGCCAACGTCCTGACTTTC. It encodes CASRTGTGDEKNSGANVLTF.